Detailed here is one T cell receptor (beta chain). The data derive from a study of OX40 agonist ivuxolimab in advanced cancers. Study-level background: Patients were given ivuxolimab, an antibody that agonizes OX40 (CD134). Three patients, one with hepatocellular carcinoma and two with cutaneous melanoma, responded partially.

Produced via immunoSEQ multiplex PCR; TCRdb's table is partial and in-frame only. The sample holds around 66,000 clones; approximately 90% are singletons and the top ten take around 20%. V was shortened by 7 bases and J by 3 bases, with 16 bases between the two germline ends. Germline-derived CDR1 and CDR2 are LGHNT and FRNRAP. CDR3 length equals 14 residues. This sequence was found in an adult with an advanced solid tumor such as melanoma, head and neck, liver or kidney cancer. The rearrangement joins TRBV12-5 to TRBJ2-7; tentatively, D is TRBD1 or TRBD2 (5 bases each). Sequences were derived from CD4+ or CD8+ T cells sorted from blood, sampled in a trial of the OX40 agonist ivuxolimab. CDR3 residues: CASAVGRGVYEQYF. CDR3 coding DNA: TGTGCTAGTGCCGTCGGTAGAGGGGTCTACGAGCAGTACTTC.